This entry is about one TCR beta chain. The data were obtained in a study of blood T cell repertoires in COVID-19. Between the trimmed V and J ends, which lost 5 bases and 0 bases, there was a span of 10 bases. The length of the CDR3 is 13 residues. Germline CDR1 SQVTM, CDR2 ANQGSEA. Sequencing was performed with immunoSEQ multiplex PCR; in TCRdb, only in-frame clones are kept and a portion is missing. The sample shows approximately 310,000 clones, 85% of them seen only once. This TCR came from a woman in her twenties or thirties who had been exposed to COVID-19. Sequencing was carried out using PBMCs or T cells enriched from blood (not recorded which). The chain recombines TRBV29-1 with TRBJ1-1; tentatively, D is TRBD1 (6 bases). The CDR3 nucleotides are TGCAGCGTTTCCGGGACACTGAACACTGAAGCTTTCTTT. This encodes CSVSGTLNTEAFF.